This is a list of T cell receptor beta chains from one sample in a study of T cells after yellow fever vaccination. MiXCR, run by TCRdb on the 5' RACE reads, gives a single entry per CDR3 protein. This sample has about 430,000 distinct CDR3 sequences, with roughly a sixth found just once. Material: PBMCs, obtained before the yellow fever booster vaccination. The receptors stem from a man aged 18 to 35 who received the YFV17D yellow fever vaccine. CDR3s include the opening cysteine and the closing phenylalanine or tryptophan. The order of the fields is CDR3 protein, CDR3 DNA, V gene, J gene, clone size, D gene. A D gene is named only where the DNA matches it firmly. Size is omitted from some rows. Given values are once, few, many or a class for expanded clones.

CASRRNLKGTQYF	TGTGCCAGCAGACGCAACTTAAAGGGGACCCAGTACTTC	TRBV6-2/TRBV6-3	TRBJ2-5	few	-
CSARGQGGNQPQHF	TGCAGTGCTAGAGGACAGGGAGGCAATCAGCCCCAGCATTTT	TRBV20-1	TRBJ1-5	-	TRBD1
CATTLPGAGDTQYF	TGTGCCACCACACTCCCGGGGGCCGGAGATACGCAGTATTTT	TRBV12-3/TRBV12-4	TRBJ2-3	few	-
CASSGRDPAYEQYF	TGTGCCAGCAGCGGCCGGGACCCAGCCTACGAGCAGTACTTC	TRBV9	TRBJ2-7	few	-
CASRGTGPNQPQHF	TGTGCCAGCAGGGGGACCGGACCCAATCAGCCCCAGCATTTT	TRBV6-2/TRBV6-3	TRBJ1-5	few	-
CASSFGGQGFFGTNEKLFF	TGTGCCAGCAGTTTTGGTGGACAGGGGTTTTTTGGAACTAATGAAAAACTGTTTTTT	TRBV12-3/TRBV12-4	TRBJ1-4	many	TRBD1
CASSYEQGYGYTF	TGTGCCAGCAGTTACGAACAGGGTTATGGCTACACCTTC	TRBV6-5	TRBJ1-2	few	-
CSAPRGAVNQPQHF	TGCAGTGCCCCTCGGGGGGCGGTTAATCAGCCCCAGCATTTT	TRBV20-1	TRBJ1-5	-	-
CASSLFSEAFF	TGTGCCAGCAGCTTGTTCTCAGAAGCTTTCTTT	TRBV11-2	TRBJ1-1	-	-
CRARSFGNYAEAFF	TGCAGGGCCCGCTCATTCGGGAATTACGCTGAAGCTTTCTTT	TRBV20-1	TRBJ1-1	-	-
CASSQELAAGELFF	TGTGCCAGCAGCCAAGAGCTAGCAGCCGGGGAGCTGTTTTTT	TRBV4-2	TRBJ2-2	many	-
CASSLVPGGVSGNTIYF	TGTGCCAGCAGCTTGGTCCCAGGGGGTGTTTCTGGAAACACCATATATTTT	TRBV5-6	TRBJ1-3	few	TRBD1
CATSIGGVSYEQYF	TGTGCCACCAGCATTGGTGGCGTGTCCTACGAGCAGTACTTC	TRBV15	TRBJ2-7	few	-
CASSVGGAETQYF	TGTGCCAGCAGCGTTGGCGGGGCCGAGACCCAGTACTTC	TRBV7-9	TRBJ2-5	few	-
CSASSITDTQYF	TGCAGTGCTAGTTCCATCACAGATACGCAGTATTTT	TRBV20-1	TRBJ2-3	few	-
CASSLSGAGEKLFF	TGCGCCAGCAGCTTGTCAGGGGCGGGTGAAAAACTGTTTTTT	TRBV5-1	TRBJ1-4	-	-
CASSYPGDSYNEQFF	TGTGCCAGCAGTTACCCAGGGGACTCCTACAATGAGCAGTTCTTC	TRBV6-5	TRBJ2-1	-	-
CASSLLDSNSPLHF	TGTGCCAGCAGCTTATTGGACAGCAATTCACCCCTCCACTTT	TRBV7-2	TRBJ1-6	-	-
CASSQAGKVGELFF	TGTGCCAGCAGCCAAGCAGGGAAGGTCGGGGAGCTGTTTTTT	TRBV4-2	TRBJ2-2	-	-